The clone carrying this T cell receptor (beta chain) has at least ten counts. Its antigen remains unidentified. TCRdb analysed the 5' RACE reads with MiXCR anew, one entry per CDR3 protein. The sample holds 30,000 to 35,000 distinct CDR3 sequences, about 6% seen once. CDR3 length equals 15 residues. From germline, CDR1 is MNHEY and CDR2 SVGEGT. The trim removed 5 bases at V and 1 base at J, leaving 7 bases unmatched. This sample is part of a study of early T cells in non-severe SARS-CoV-2 infection. Study in general: Sequencing of bulk RNA from unsorted whole blood was done, without chain pairing. Whole-study findings and limits: Matching with VDJdb favored anti-spike CD8 responses (missing private and CD4 specificities).

The chain combines TRBV6-2 or TRBV6-3 with TRBJ1-1; the match to TRBD1 covers 7 bases. Sequencing used whole blood. The sequence derives from an adult who was a healthcare worker with PCR-confirmed SARS-CoV-2 infection or an uninfected control (not recorded which). The chain's CDR3 is CASSEGQRANTEAFF. The CDR3 nucleotides are TGTGCCAGCAGTGAGGGACAGCGGGCGAACACTGAAGCTTTCTTT.